This entry is about one TCR beta chain. MiXCR was run by TCRdb on the PCR reads, yielding one entry per CDR3 protein. In the table there are around 13,000 distinct CDR3 sequences, 58% of which are singletons. The sample is drawn from a study of tumor-infiltrating lymphocytes in oesophageal squamous cell carcinoma. There are 16 residues in the CDR3. Germline V gene data show CDR1 as SGHTA and CDR2 as FQGNSA. J gave up 4 bases and V 1 base, and 6 bases lay outside the gene matches. This TCR derives from a female donor with esophageal squamous cell carcinoma. What was sequenced was esophageal tumor tissue. The chain recombines TRBV7-2 with TRBJ2-1; 8 bases align to TRBD2. DNA for the CDR3: TGTGCCAGCAGCTTAGTTGTAGCGGGAAGATACAATGAGCAGTTCTTC. This encodes CASSLVVAGRYNEQFF.